This T cell receptor beta chain was observed in a study of multiple sclerosis patients with progressive multifocal leukoencephalopathy. As to time point: time of PML onset. The table came from immunoSEQ multiplex PCR; TCRdb's copy has only in-frame clones and leaves some out. The sample consists of 25,000 to 35,000 clones, approximately 85% of them appearing once. This CDR3 is built from 15 residues. Trimming took 4 bases from V and 7 from J, leaving 20 bases between them. CDR1 and CDR2 from the germline V gene are LGHNT and FRNRAP. V is TRBV12-5 and J is TRBJ2-7; maybe TRBD2 (7 bases). The specimen comprised PBMCs, sampled from a patient treated with natalizumab. The clonotype comes from a woman younger than 45 with progressive multifocal leukoencephalopathy. CDR3 nucleotide sequence: TGTGCTAGTGGTTCCCGGACTAGGGGGGTCGGGGAGCAGTACTTC. Protein: CASGSRTRGVGEQYF.